Each of the 25 T cell receptor beta chains below was sequenced from the same sample in a study of T-cell reconstitution after alpha-beta-depleted transplantation in children. During its preparation, the TCRbeta library received unique molecular identifiers. One entry per CDR3 protein, called by TCRdb with MiXCR from the PCR reads. Here the sample spans about 4,900 distinct CDR3 sequences, around 25% being singletons. The sequencing used PBMCs, mostly from graft donor cells, collected 60 days after TCRalphabeta/CD19-depleted stem cell transplant. Every receptor here comes from a boy under two years old who had a stem cell transplant for SCID, so the T cells may come from the graft donor.

The chain recombines TRBV11-2 with TRBJ2-3; 8 positions match TRBD2. The junction had 3 bases not matched to a gene; V was cut back by 2 bases and J by 2 bases. CDR3 size: 15 residues. Germline V lookup: CDR1 SGHAT, CDR2 FQNNGV. CDR3 nucleotide sequence: TGTGCCAGCAGCTTACGAGCGGGAGACACAGATACGCAGTATTTT. Translated, it gives CASSLRAGDTDTQYF. Variable domain in full (rest from reference TRBV11-2 and TRBJ2-3): EAGVAQSPRYKIIEKRQSVAFWCNPISGHATLYWYQQILGQGPKLLIQFQNNGVVDDSQLPKDRFSAERLKGVDSTLKIQPAKLEDSAVYLCASSLRAGDTDTQYFGPGTRLTVL.

CDR3 sequence (DNA): TGTGCCAGCAGCCTGAGGACTAGCGGGAAGTTGTCCTACAATGAGCAGTTCTTC. It codes for CASSLRTSGKLSYNEQFF. This sequence joins TRBV11-1 and TRBJ2-1, with 12 bases identical to TRBD2. The ends lost 5 bases at V and 1 base at J; junction bases unmatched: 9. This CDR3 is 18 amino acids long. CDR1 and CDR2 from the germline V gene are SGHAT and FQDESV (reference sequence).

The table lists this clonotype with many counts. This sequence joins TRBV2 and TRBJ1-5; D call uncertain. The CDR3 has 13 residues. Germline CDR1 SNHLY, CDR2 FYNNEI. V was cut by 4 bases and J by 4 bases, with 8 bases left in between. Here the CDR3 reads CASSVEVNQPQHF. The CDR3 DNA follows: TGTGCCAGCAGTGTTGAGGTAAATCAGCCCCAGCATTTT.

In this sample, this clonotype is medium-sized. The V call is TRBV6-5, the J call TRBJ1-3; no firm D call. This CDR3 comprises 14 residues. V was cut by 5 bases and J by 0 bases, with 8 bases left in between. From germline, CDR1 is MNHEY and CDR2 SVGAGI. The CDR3 DNA follows: TGTGCCAGCAGTCGGGTTCACTCTGGAAACACCATATATTTT. Encoded protein: CASSRVHSGNTIYF.

This chain connects TRBV4-2 to TRBJ1-1; no firm D call. V lost 10 bases and J 5 bases, leaving 20 bases between the germline ends. Germline loops: CDR1 LGHNA, CDR2 YNFKEQ. The CDR3 runs 14 residues. CDR3 sequence (DNA): TGTGCCATGGGCCCCGGGCTCTTGGGGACTGAAGCTTTCTTT. Translated: CAMGPGLLGTEAFF.

The sample holds a few counts of this clonotype. V usage is TRBV5-6 and J usage is TRBJ2-7; maybe TRBD2 (6 bases). There are 14 residues in the CDR3. Germline CDR1 reads SGHDT; CDR2 reads YYEEEE. Trimming stripped 3 bases from V and 6 bases from J, with 16 bases between. CDR3 sequence: CASSYGTLVIEQYF. For the CDR3, the DNA is TGTGCCAGCAGCTACGGGACTCTGGTTATCGAGCAGTACTTC. Full variable domain (missing parts from reference TRBV5-6 and TRBJ2-7): DAGVTQSPTHLIKTRGQQVTLRCSPKSGHDTVSWYQQALGQGPQFIFQYYEEEERQRGNFPDRFSGHQFPNYSSELNVNALLLGDSALYLCASSYGTLVIEQYFGPGTRLTVT.

In this sample, this clonotype turned up many times. This chain joins TRBV6-2 or TRBV6-3 and TRBJ2-3; TRBD1 or TRBD2 may be the D gene (6 bases each). Germline-derived CDR1 and CDR2 are MNHEY and SVGEGT. The CDR3 covers 16 residues. Trimming stripped 10 bases from V and 2 bases from J, with 22 bases between. In nucleotides, the CDR3 is TGTGCCACCACCAGCCGGGGGCCCCCTTACACAGATACGCAGTATTTT. Its protein is CATTSRGPPYTDTQYF.

This clonotype ranks as medium-sized. The V and J genes are TRBV4-1 and TRBJ1-5; no reliable D call. This CDR3 spans 16 amino acids. V was cut by 0 bases and J by 5 bases, with 14 bases left in between. The V gene's germline CDR1 is MGHRA and CDR2 YSYEKL. The CDR3 spells CASSQDYSRFDQPQHF. Here the CDR3 DNA reads TGCGCCAGCAGCCAAGATTACAGCAGGTTCGATCAGCCCCAGCATTTT.

The rearrangement links TRBV5-1 to TRBJ2-2; D is undetermined. This CDR3 spans 13 amino acids. V was cut by 3 bases and J by 4 bases, with 7 bases left in between. Germline loops: CDR1 SGHRS, CDR2 YFSETQ. The CDR3 DNA is TGCGCCAGCAGCTGGACCCGCACCGGGGAGCTGTTTTTT. The encoded protein is CASSWTRTGELFF.

This sequence joins TRBV6-5 and TRBJ2-5; the D is unclear. Trimming shortened V by 0 bases and J by 2 bases, and 7 bases separated the two germline ends. CDR1 and CDR2 from the germline V gene are MNHEY and SVGAGI. CDR3 length equals 14 residues. This CDR3 reads CASSYSMWQETQYF. The CDR3 nucleotides read TGTGCCAGCAGTTACTCGATGTGGCAAGAGACCCAGTACTTC.

This clonotype is classed as medium-sized (0.01 to 0.1%). The chain joins TRBV5-1 to TRBJ2-5; 7 bases map to TRBD2. Germline V gene lookup returns CDR1 SGHRS and CDR2 YFSETQ. The CDR3 consists of 14 residues. V shed 0 bases, J shed 4 bases, and the junction held 3 bases outside the gene matches. CDR3 residues: CASSLAREGETQYF. The CDR3 coding sequence is TGCGCCAGCAGCTTGGCCAGGGAGGGAGAGACCCAGTACTTC.

This clonotype was counted ten times or more. The chain links TRBV20-1 to TRBJ1-1; unclear D gene. V lost 2 bases to trimming and J lost 3 bases, with 16 bases between them. The germline gives CDR1 DFQATT, CDR2 SNEGSKA (reference sequence). The CDR3 extends over 15 amino acids. CDR3 nucleotide sequence: TGCAGTGCTAGATTAGTAATGGGGTGGGACACTGAAGCTTTCTTT. As protein: CSARLVMGWDTEAFF.

By share, this clonotype counts as medium-sized. This rearrangement joins TRBV3-1 to TRBJ1-2; D is perhaps TRBD1 (6 bases). V lost 6 bases to trimming and J lost 1 base, with 15 bases between them. The CDR3 has 15 amino acids. CDR1 is LGHDT and CDR2 is YNNKEL in the germline V gene (reference sequence). The CDR3 here is CASRGGQWDNYGYTF. The CDR3, as DNA: TGTGCCAGCAGGGGAGGACAGTGGGATAACTATGGCTACACCTTC. Full variable domain (missing parts from reference TRBV3-1 and TRBJ1-2): DTAVSQTPKYLVTQMGNDKSIKCEQNLGHDTMYWYKQDSKKFLKIMFSYNNKELIINETVPNRFSPKSPDKAHLNLHINSLELGDSAVYFCASRGGQWDNYGYTFGSGTRLTVV.

This clonotype was counted at least ten times. This chain connects TRBV7-9 to TRBJ2-5; tentative D call: TRBD1 (5 bases). The germline V gene encodes CDR1 SEHNR and CDR2 FQNEAQ (reference sequence). Trimming shortened V by 3 bases and J by 5 bases, and 19 bases separated the two germline ends. The CDR3 is made up of 16 amino acids. As DNA, the CDR3 is TGTGCCAGCAGCTTGATTGATGCAGGGCCGGCGGAGACCCAGTACTTC. Translating gives CASSLIDAGPAETQYF.

DNA for the CDR3: TGTGCCAGGAGCCCGGGGCAGGGCGGCGCGACCCAGTACTTC. It yields the protein CARSPGQGGATQYF. The J gene is TRBJ2-5, the V gene TRBV25-1; D possibly matches TRBD1 or TRBD2 (5 bases each). The CDR3 contains 14 residues. The germline gives CDR1 MGHDK, CDR2 SYGVNS. The ends were cut back, 9 bases at V and 7 bases at J, with 21 bases in the middle.

In this sample, this clonotype is medium-sized. The gene calls are TRBV7-8 and TRBJ2-1; 7 bases are a match to TRBD2. Trimming removed 5 bases from V and 4 bases from J; junction bases left unmatched: 8. CDR1 is SGHVS, CDR2 FQNEAQ, per germline. CDR3 length: 15 residues. CDR3 nucleotide sequence: TGTGCCAGCAGCCTCCGGGACTACCCATACAATGAGCAGTTCTTC. Protein: CASSLRDYPYNEQFF.

By share, this clonotype ranks as large. The chain employs TRBV28 and TRBJ2-3; D gene uncertain. V lost 3 bases, J lost 2 bases, and 6 bases lay in between. CDR1 is MDHEN and CDR2 is SYDVKM in the germline V gene. The CDR3 spans 13 residues. The CDR3 nucleotides read TGTGCCAGCAGTTTGGTCAACACAGATACGCAGTATTTT. Residues: CASSLVNTDTQYF.

This clonotype is deemed medium-sized. J is TRBJ1-6 and V is TRBV6-6; the match to TRBD1 covers 11 bases. The V gene end was trimmed by 6 bases and the J gene end by 7 bases; junction bases not matched to a gene: 5. CDR1 is MNHNY, CDR2 SVGAGI, per germline (reference sequence). The CDR3 totals 15 residues. CDR3 residues: CASSPGTGGNSPLHF. The CDR3 DNA sequence: TGTGCCAGCAGCCCCGGGACAGGGGGAAATTCACCCCTCCACTTT.

This chain uses TRBV23-1 with TRBJ2-7; 12 nucleotides align to TRBD1. TRBV23-1 is marked as an open reading frame, function uncertain. The CDR3 consists of 15 residues. V trimming: 4 bases; J trimming: 4 bases; junction bases outside the gene matches: 5. CDR3 in amino acids: CASSRPGQGAYEQYF. The CDR3 DNA sequence: TGCGCCAGCAGTCGGCCGGGACAGGGGGCTTACGAGCAGTACTTC.

Judged by abundance, this clonotype is medium-sized (0.01 to 0.1%). The genes are TRBV20-1 and TRBJ2-5, with 10 bases matching TRBD2. This CDR3 has 14 residues. Germline CDR1 and CDR2: DFQATT and SNEGSKA (reference sequence). The J segment lost 5 bases and the V segment lost 3 bases, leaving 6 bases of the junction unmatched. CDR3 DNA sequence: TGCAGTGCTAGGCTAGCGGGGGTTCGGGAGACCCAGTACTTC. As protein: CSARLAGVRETQYF.

Regarding this clonotype: A single base separates this from a much larger clone, so it may be a read error. The chain joins TRBV5-1 to TRBJ2-5; D tentatively reads TRBD1 or TRBD2 (7 bases each). CDR3 length: 15 residues. In germline, CDR1 is SGHRS, CDR2 YFSETQ. For the CDR3, the DNA is TGCGCCAGCAGCCTGGGGGGGACAGCCCAAGAGACCCTGTACTTC. It encodes CASSLGGTAQETLYF.

This clonotype was observed a handful of times. The V and J genes are TRBV4-3 and TRBJ2-7; D is possibly TRBD2 (6 bases). The CDR3 length is 13 residues. Trimming left V 1 base short and J 3 bases short, with 7 bases between. Germline V lookup: CDR1 LGHNA, CDR2 YSLEER. CDR3 nucleotides: TGCGCCAGCAGCCAAGGACTAGACTACGAGCAGTACTTC. Translating gives CASSQGLDYEQYF.

This clonotype is termed medium-sized. The chain has TRBV28 and TRBJ2-7; 7 bases agree with TRBD1. This CDR3 has 14 residues. V lost 6 bases to trimming and J lost 4 bases; unmatched junction nucleotides: 9. Germline CDR1 reads MDHEN; CDR2 reads SYDVKM. The CDR3 protein is CASSLGQVGYEQYF. For the CDR3, the DNA is TGTGCCAGCAGCCTAGGACAGGTGGGATACGAGCAGTACTTC. Based on the CDR3 plus reference TRBV28 and TRBJ2-7, the full variable domain is DVKVTQSSRYLVKRTGEKVFLECVQDMDHENMFWYRQDPGLGLRLIYFSYDVKMKEKGDIPEGYSVSREKKERFSLILESASTNQTSMYLCASSLGQVGYEQYFGPGTRLTVT.

The chain links TRBV19 to TRBJ1-5, with D perhaps TRBD1 (6 bases). The CDR3 has 14 amino acids. Deletions cut 9 bases from V and 0 bases from J, with 12 bases between. Looked up from germline, CDR1 is LNHDA and CDR2 is SQIVND (reference sequence). This CDR3 reads CASWTEASNQPQHF. CDR3 sequence (DNA): TGTGCCAGCTGGACAGAGGCTAGCAATCAGCCCCAGCATTTT.

Regarding this clonotype: This CDR3 is missing its conserved last phenylalanine or tryptophan, likely due to a read error. The chain couples TRBV4-2 to TRBJ1-2; D is uncertain. The CDR3 length is 13 residues. V was trimmed by 3 bases and J by 7 bases, leaving 12 bases between them. Germline CDR1 LGHNA, CDR2 YNFKEQ. The CDR3 DNA is TGTGCCAGCAGCCACGGACTTCTCTGTGGCTACACCTAC. It is translated as CASSHGLLCGYTY.